Below are 27 T cell receptor beta chains sequenced from a single sample in a study of T cell responses to AZD1222 COVID-19 vaccine. The repertoire was sequenced with immunoSEQ multiplex PCR; TCRdb's copy has only in-frame clones and lacks some. Seen here are about 150,000 clones, 80% to 90% observed once, and the top ten hold 4.5% to 6%. Sample: peripheral blood, taken on day 0 of MenACWY control vaccination. Receptors originate from an adult in good health.

This clone is a singleton in its sample. The V and J genes are TRBV3-1 (or the pseudogene TRBV3-2) and TRBJ2-2, with a weak D call TRBD2 (5 bases). CDR3 length: 18 residues. CDR1 is LGHDT and CDR2 is YNNKEL in the germline V gene (reference sequence). The germline V and J ends were trimmed by 0 bases and 3 bases, with 17 bases remaining between them. The CDR3 is CASSQEGIWVSDTGELFF. In DNA, the CDR3 is TGTGCCAGCAGCCAAGAAGGTATTTGGGTTAGCGACACCGGGGAGCTGTTTTTT.

The chain combines TRBV5-6 with TRBJ2-1; D possibly corresponds to TRBD1 (6 bases). In germline, CDR1 is SGHDT, CDR2 YYEEEE. V lost 5 bases to trimming and J lost 5 bases, with 14 bases between them. The CDR3 has 14 residues. The CDR3 loop reads CASSPAGVDNEQFF. Here the CDR3 DNA reads TGTGCCAGCAGTCCCGCAGGGGTGGACAATGAGCAGTTCTTC.

This clone was counted between two and nine times. The V call is TRBV7-2, the J call TRBJ1-1; tentative D call: TRBD1 (6 bases). The CDR3 consists of 14 residues. CDR1 is SGHTA, CDR2 FQGNSA, per germline. The ends were cut back, 7 bases at V and 11 bases at J, with 23 bases in the middle. CDR3 sequence reads: CASTIRGGAGSAFF. In DNA form, the CDR3 reads TGTGCCAGCACCATACGGGGGGGCGCCGGGTCGGCTTTCTTT.

This rearrangement joins TRBV6-5 to TRBJ2-4; D might be TRBD1 (6 bases). The CDR3 length is 14 residues. V lost 7 bases to trimming and J lost 0 bases, with 10 bases between them. CDR1 and CDR2 from the germline V gene are MNHEY and SVGAGI. CDR3 bases: TGTGCCAGCAAGGGGGTATTAGCCAAAAACATTCAGTACTTC. Residues: CASKGVLAKNIQYF.

The chain combines TRBV3-1 (or the pseudogene TRBV3-2) with TRBJ2-3; TRBD2 might be the D (6 bases). The V gene's germline CDR1 is LGHDT and CDR2 YNNKEL (reference sequence). With 4 bases removed from V and 5 bases from J, the gap between germline ends came to 13 bases. The CDR3 spans 14 residues. CDR3 sequence (DNA): TGTGCCAGCAGCCTTGAGGGGCGGGAAGATACGCAGTATTTT. Protein: CASSLEGREDTQYF.

The table lists this clone with a few counts. The chain carries TRBV2 and TRBJ1-5; D remains unclear. This CDR3 contains 13 residues. Trimming removed 6 bases from V and 4 bases from J, with 10 bases in between. Germline CDR1 SNHLY, CDR2 FYNNEI. CDR3 in amino acids: CASRDPRNQPQHF. The CDR3 DNA sequence: TGTGCCAGCAGAGACCCCAGGAATCAGCCCCAGCATTTT. The full variable domain, with the rest looked up from reference TRBV2 and TRBJ1-5, is EPEVTQTPSHQVTQMGQEVILRCVPISNHLYFYWYRQILGQKVEFLVSFYNNEISEKSEIFDDQFSVERPDGSNFTLKIRSTKLEDSAMYFCASRDPRNQPQHFGDGTRLSIL.

V and J are TRBV27 and TRBJ1-1; TRBD1 is a possible D gene (6 bases). This CDR3 is built from 14 residues. CDR1 and CDR2 (germline): MNHEY, SMNVEV (reference sequence). Trimming removed 8 bases from V and 2 bases from J, with 15 bases in between. The CDR3 nucleotides are TGTGCCAGCCGGCTGGGGGCGGTAAACACTGAAGCTTTCTTT. The encoded protein is CASRLGAVNTEAFF.

The chain joins TRBV29-1 to TRBJ2-3, with a tentative D call TRBD2 (6 bases). The CDR3 loop spans 15 amino acids. In germline, CDR1 is SQVTM, CDR2 ANQGSEA. V lost 0 bases to trimming and J lost 2 bases, with 12 bases between them. For the CDR3, the DNA is TGCAGCGTTGAAGACGAAGCGGGCTTCACAGATACGCAGTATTTT. It specifies CSVEDEAGFTDTQYF.

The chain is built from TRBV7-2 and TRBJ2-6; 10 nucleotides match TRBD1. Looked up from germline, CDR1 is SGHTA and CDR2 is FQGNSA. There are 18 residues in the CDR3. Trimming removed 2 bases from V and 2 bases from J; junction bases left unmatched: 6. The CDR3 sequence is CASSLLTTGGAGANVLTF. CDR3 bases: TGTGCCAGCAGCTTATTAACGACAGGGGGCGCTGGGGCCAACGTCCTGACTTTC.

The count of this clone is one. The J gene is TRBJ2-1, the V gene TRBV12-3 or TRBV12-4; the D gene is possibly TRBD2 (6 bases). Trimming shortened V by 3 bases and J by 7 bases, and 10 bases separated the two germline ends. This CDR3 comprises 13 residues. CDR3 bases: TGTGCCAGCAGTTTCGCGGAGGGGAATGAGCAGTTCTTC. Amino acid sequence: CASSFAEGNEQFF.

The chain has TRBV5-5 and TRBJ2-4; TRBD1 or TRBD2 may be the D gene (5 bases each). Trimming shortened V by 2 bases and J by 2 bases, and 14 bases separated the two germline ends. Germline assignment: CDR1 SGHKS and CDR2 YYEKEE (reference sequence). This CDR3 has 16 amino acids. CDR3 DNA: TGTGCCAGCAGCTTCCGGGACCCAACAACCAAAAACATTCAGTACTTC. Translating it yields CASSFRDPTTKNIQYF.

Only one count was recorded for this clone. The chain combines TRBV29-1 with TRBJ2-1, with unresolved D. Per germline, CDR1 SQVTM and CDR2 ANQGSEA. The CDR3 runs to 11 residues. Trimming took off 1 base at V and 7 bases at J, with 5 bases between the two ends. CDR3: CSVEGGNEQFF. The CDR3 nucleotides are TGCAGCGTTGAAGGTGGGAATGAGCAGTTCTTC.

This chain joins TRBV7-8 and TRBJ2-6; TRBD2 might be the D (5 bases). V dropped 1 base and J dropped 0 bases, with 16 bases sitting between them. This CDR3 has 19 residues. Germline values: CDR1 SGHVS, CDR2 FQNEAQ. CDR3 in amino acids: CASSLDTGIVTSGANVLTF. As DNA, the CDR3 is TGTGCCAGCAGCTTAGATACGGGAATCGTGACCTCTGGGGCCAACGTCCTGACTTTC.

The chain is built from TRBV3-1 (or the pseudogene TRBV3-2) and TRBJ1-5, with 8 positions matching TRBD1. The germline gives CDR1 LGHDT, CDR2 YNNKEL (reference sequence). V lost 1 base to trimming and J lost 5 bases; unmatched junction nucleotides: 4. This CDR3 spans 15 amino acids. The CDR3 DNA reads as TGTGCCAGCAGCCAAGGACAGGGGAGGGATCAGCCCCAGCATTTT. Translated, it gives CASSQGQGRDQPQHF.

V gene TRBV24-1 combines with J gene TRBJ1-2; D gene ambiguous. CDR3 size: 15 residues. In germline, CDR1 is KGHDR, CDR2 SFDVKD. V was clipped by 4 bases and J by 4 bases, with 15 bases between them. CDR3 protein: CATSDGPLRSYGYTF. CDR3 coding DNA: TGTGCCACCAGTGACGGCCCCCTACGAAGCTATGGCTACACCTTC.

This clone was detected only a few times. The gene calls are TRBV7-6 and TRBJ2-3; 8 bases are shared with TRBD1. The V segment lost 8 bases and the J segment 5 bases; nucleotides outside the gene matches: 12. Germline V lookup: CDR1 SGHVS, CDR2 FNYEAQ. The CDR3 is made up of 15 amino acids. The CDR3 DNA follows: TGTGCCAGCGGGGAGACAGGGGCGTCTGGAGATACGCAGTATTTT. It translates to CASGETGASGDTQYF.

V gene TRBV27 combines with J gene TRBJ1-1; D remains ambiguous. CDR1 and CDR2 from the germline V gene are MNHEY and SMNVEV (reference sequence). The CDR3 totals 14 residues. The germline V and J ends were trimmed by 8 bases and 1 base, with 14 bases remaining between them. The CDR3 DNA sequence: TGTGCCAGCCGGACCCTCTCTACGAACACTGAAGCTTTCTTT. Translated, it gives CASRTLSTNTEAFF.

The rearrangement uses TRBV18 and TRBJ1-5, with D possibly TRBD1 on 6 matching bases. CDR3 size: 17 residues. V was shortened by 0 bases and J by 1 base, with 13 bases between the two germline ends. CDR1 and CDR2 (germline): KGHSH, LQKENI. This chain's CDR3 is CASSPPGGRRSNQPQHF. The CDR3 nucleotides read TGTGCCAGCTCACCACCCGGGGGCCGGAGGAGCAATCAGCCCCAGCATTTT.

For the CDR3, the DNA is TGTGCCAGCAACACGGGACGCCTTGAAGCTTTCTTT. Amino acid sequence: CASNTGRLEAFF. The chain carries TRBV28 and TRBJ1-1, with a weak D call TRBD1 (5 bases). V was shortened by 7 bases and J by 7 bases, with 13 bases between the two germline ends. Looked up from germline, CDR1 is MDHEN and CDR2 is SYDVKM. This CDR3 comprises 12 residues.

The chain recombines TRBV24-1 with TRBJ1-3, with a tentative D call TRBD1 (5 bases). CDR3 length: 15 amino acids. The V and J ends lost 2 bases and 0 bases respectively, with 7 bases between them. The germline V gene has CDR1 KGHDR and CDR2 SFDVKD. The CDR3 bases are TGTGCCACCAGTGATTCGGGGGGCTCTGGAAACACCATATATTTT. Translating it yields CATSDSGGSGNTIYF.

The chain is built from TRBV5-1 and TRBJ1-3; 7 bases fit TRBD1. The V gene end was trimmed by 4 bases and the J gene end by 5 bases; junction bases not matched to a gene: 9. The germline V gene has CDR1 SGHRS and CDR2 YFSETQ. The CDR3 spans 15 residues. CDR3 protein: CASSRAQGDRNTIYF. The DNA for the CDR3 is TGCGCCAGCAGCCGTGCCCAGGGGGACCGAAACACCATATATTTT.

This chain links TRBV5-1 with TRBJ1-4; tentatively, D is TRBD1 (5 bases). CDR3 length equals 14 residues. The germline V and J ends were trimmed by 2 bases and 6 bases, with 11 bases remaining between them. CDR1 is SGHRS, CDR2 YFSETQ, per germline. CDR3 loop: CASSFGRADEKLFF. For the CDR3, the DNA is TGCGCCAGCAGCTTCGGCAGGGCCGATGAAAAACTGTTTTTT.

This chain links TRBV6-5 with TRBJ1-3; the D is unclear. The germline V gene has CDR1 MNHEY and CDR2 SVGAGI. V lost 2 bases to trimming and J lost 4 bases, with 6 bases between them. CDR3 size: 13 residues. The CDR3 region has the DNA TGTGCCAGCAGTTACGACGGGGGAAACACCATATATTTT. It specifies CASSYDGGNTIYF.

The CDR3 sequence is CASSGGIKGNTIYF. The CDR3 DNA follows: TGTGCCAGCAGTGGGGGGATTAAGGGAAACACCATATATTTT. The chain links TRBV2 to TRBJ1-3; perhaps TRBD1 as D (5 bases). The length of the CDR3 is 14 residues. V was cut by 4 bases and J by 4 bases, with 11 bases left in between. Germline-derived CDR1 and CDR2 are SNHLY and FYNNEI.

V and J are TRBV7-2 and TRBJ2-1; 9 bases agree with TRBD1. Germline CDR1 is SGHTA and CDR2 is FQGNSA. With 2 bases clipped from V and 9 bases from J, the junction kept 5 bases outside the gene matches. The CDR3 covers 14 residues. The CDR3 region is CASSLRDRETEQFF. DNA for the CDR3: TGTGCCAGCAGCTTACGGGACAGGGAAACTGAGCAGTTCTTC.

The chain recombines TRBV7-2 with TRBJ2-4; no definite D call. The germline V gene has CDR1 SGHTA and CDR2 FQGNSA. There are 13 residues in the CDR3. V dropped 3 bases and J dropped 1 base, with 4 bases sitting between them. This CDR3 reads CASSFRAKNIQYF. The CDR3 DNA is TGTGCCAGCAGCTTTAGGGCCAAAAACATTCAGTACTTC.

The J gene is TRBJ2-4, the V gene TRBV5-6; no reliable D call. V lost 7 bases and J 10 bases, leaving 18 bases between the germline ends. There are 13 residues in the CDR3. Germline V gene sequence: CDR1 SGHDT, CDR2 YYEEEE. This chain's CDR3 is CASLKSRSGIQYF. The DNA for the CDR3 is TGTGCCAGCCTAAAGTCGCGGTCTGGTATTCAGTACTTC.